This T cell receptor (beta chain) was found in a study of blood T cell repertoires in COVID-19. Germline lookup yields CDR1 LNHDA and CDR2 SQIVND (reference sequence). Unmatched junction bases numbered 5, after V lost 5 bases and J lost 4 bases. The CDR3 runs 14 residues. Profiled with immunoSEQ multiplex PCR; TCRdb holds only in-frame clones, not every one. The data show 300,000 to 450,000 clones, about 90% seen once. The chain has TRBV19 and TRBJ1-5; 7 bases line up with TRBD1. This receptor was identified in a woman younger than 45 with COVID-19, enrolled during active disease. The specimen sequenced was peripheral blood. CDR3 nucleotide sequence: TGTGCCAGTAGTTTTACAGGGGAGAATCAGCCCCAGCATTTT. Protein sequence: CASSFTGENQPQHF. Drawing the rest from reference TRBV19 and TRBJ1-5, the complete variable domain is DGGITQSPKYLFRKEGQNVTLSCEQNLNHDAMYWYRQDPGQGLRLIYYSQIVNDFQKGDIAEGYSVSREKKESFPLTVTSAQKNPTAFYLCASSFTGENQPQHFGDGTRLSIL.